The sequence of this T cell receptor (beta chain) was determined in a study of shared clonotypes between healthy human individuals. Findings of the study overall: Sampling was confined to blood; repertoires within tissues likely differ.

CDR1 is MGHRA and CDR2 is YSYEKL in the germline V gene. The CDR3 has 15 residues. V lost 0 bases, J lost 0 bases, and 9 bases lay in between. The method was immunoSEQ multiplex PCR; TCRdb's version includes in-frame clones alone and lacks a portion of them. The sample has some 2.1 million clones, less than 95% seen once. CD45RO-negative cells were positively selected for CCR7, leaving out terminally differentiated effector memory CD45RA+ cells. Points on this clone: Its target is not known.

V usage is TRBV4-1 and J usage is TRBJ2-7; no clear D gene. This TCR came from a man between 18 and 35 years old in good health. The specimen was naive CD8+ T cells sorted from blood. Here the CDR3 DNA reads TGCGCCAGCAGCCAAGATGACTCTGGCTCCTACGAGCAGTACTTC. It translates to CASSQDDSGSYEQYF.